This T cell receptor beta chain was obtained from a study of blood T cells in healthy people across ages. A minimum of 6.5 million PBMCs was isolated per sample. This clonotype was detected only a few times. Through a sample-barcoded 5' primer and a J-beta primer mix, a second PCR was run for roughly 6 to 12 cycles. TCRdb recomputed calls from the 5' RACE reads with MiXCR, one row per CDR3 protein. There are roughly 800,000 distinct CDR3 sequences in the sample; around half occur only once, and about two fifths lies in the top ten. Germline V CDR1 and CDR2: SGHDT, YYEEEE. The CDR3 is made up of 15 amino acids. The J segment lost 14 bases and the V segment lost 3 bases, leaving 15 bases of the junction unmatched.

This clonotype was obtained from an elderly man in good health. The chain is built from TRBV5-6 and TRBJ2-3; 10 bases map to TRBD1. Sequencing was performed on blood. CDR3 in amino acids: CASSYPGQGHRYAYF. The CDR3 region has the DNA TGTGCCAGCAGCTACCCGGGACAGGGGCACAGATACGCGTATTTT.